This TCR beta chain was identified during a study of blood T cell repertoires in COVID-19. Study-level information: T cells, B-cell-depleted T cells, or PBMCs supplied cDNA or gDNA.

The CDR3 has 15 amino acids. The V segment lost 3 bases and the J segment 6 bases; nucleotides outside the gene matches: 9. Germline CDR1 SGHKS, CDR2 YYEKEE (reference sequence). In Seattle, patients joined the study during active infection and were tracked longitudinally. The method was immunoSEQ multiplex PCR; TCRdb's version includes in-frame clones alone and lacks a portion of them. Of 220,000 or so clones in the sample, around 83% were seen once. Sequencing input: peripheral blood. The sequence was collected from a woman aged 45-59 years with COVID-19, enrolled during active disease. This chain links TRBV5-5 with TRBJ1-2, with 9 bases identical to TRBD1. CDR3 region: CASSSTTGGWDGYTF. The DNA of the CDR3 is TGTGCCAGCAGCTCCACAACAGGGGGCTGGGATGGCTACACCTTC.